The source of this TCR beta chain is a study of technical replicates of blood from a few donors. Libraries were prepared by immunoSEQ multiplex PCR; TCRdb keeps only in-frame clonotypes and omits some of them. The table records more than 80,000 clones, roughly 95% of them present only once. This TCR was recovered from a human donor in good health. The sample was T cells isolated from PBMCs.

CDR3 sequence: CATSRGVLAGEETQYF. For the CDR3, the DNA is TGTGCCACCAGCAGAGGAGTACTAGCGGGAGAAGAGACCCAGTACTTC. The V call is TRBV15, the J call TRBJ2-5, with TRBD2 identical over 11 bases. Germline assignment: CDR1 LNHNV and CDR2 YYDKDF (reference sequence). Losses at the gene ends were 1 base for V and 3 bases for J; bases not matched to a gene: 4. This CDR3 has 16 amino acids.